This T cell receptor (beta chain) was obtained from a study of T cells in localized non-small cell lung cancer. Profiling relied on immunoSEQ multiplex PCR, and the TCRdb table lists in-frame clones only, not all of them. Here the sample spans about 64,000 clones, around 81% being singletons. The J segment lost 0 bases and the V segment lost 4 bases, leaving 3 bases of the junction unmatched. The germline gives CDR1 SGHTA, CDR2 FQGNSA. The length of the CDR3 is 15 residues. Study-level points and caveats: A median of around 60 clones ranked among the top 100 in tumor appeared in adjacent lung.

With respect to this clone: Its antigen is currently unknown.

The source material was PBMCs, sampled before any cancer treatment. The chain employs TRBV7-2 and TRBJ2-3; 8 bases fit TRBD2. The source of this sequence is a man aged 40 to 70 with stage II lung adenocarcinoma. CDR3 amino acids: CASSSWTSSTDTQYF. CDR3 bases: TGTGCCAGCAGCTCCTGGACTAGCAGCACAGATACGCAGTATTTT.